This T cell receptor beta chain was identified during a study of control samples from healthy donors and cancer patients. The assay was immunoSEQ multiplex PCR, and TCRdb's table has in-frame clones only and misses some. Here the sample spans about 50,000 clones, around 94% being singletons. V was clipped by 9 bases and J by 2 bases; unmatched bases: 7. This CDR3 is 13 amino acids long. CDR1 is MNHEY and CDR2 is SVGEGT in the germline V gene. The V gene is TRBV6-2 or TRBV6-3, the J gene TRBJ2-7; 7 bases align to TRBD1. Sequencing was done on a sample of blood. The TCR sequence derives from a young man in good health. The CDR3 bases are TGTGCCAGTTGTTACAGGGGCCCCTACGAGCAGTACTTC. It encodes CASCYRGPYEQYF.